What follows are 26 T cell receptor beta chains derived from one specimen sequenced in a study of human T cells and chemical hapten exposure. Time point of the sample: patch test 3, about 24 weeks after DPC sensitization. Treatment reported: therapeutic diphenylcyclopropenone sensitization with weekly scalp DPC. TCRdb redid the calling of the RACE reads with MiXCR, one entry per CDR3 protein. Of 75,000 to 90,000 distinct CDR3 sequences detected, under 14% appear once; the ten largest clones hold 3% to 4%. The sequencing used whole blood, collected in connection with sensitization to the hapten diphenylcyclopropenone (DPC). These TCRs come from a woman between 50 and 59 years old with alopecia areata. Some clones in this sample may be carry-over from other donors' samples.

This clonotype has ten or more counts. The chain has TRBV7-3 and TRBJ1-2; D is uncertain. The V gene lost 2 bases and the J gene lost 2 bases, with 12 bases spanning the gap. CDR1 is SGHTA, CDR2 FQGTGA, per germline. The CDR3 sequence is 15 residues long. The CDR3 DNA follows: TGTGCCAGCAGCTTAGGGTCCCATCGGAACTATGGCTACACCTTC. This sequence encodes CASSLGSHRNYGYTF. Variable domain in full (rest from reference TRBV7-3 and TRBJ1-2): GAGVSQTPSNKVTEKGKYVELRCDPISGHTALYWYRQSLGQGPEFLIYFQGTGAADDSGLPNDRFFAVRPEGSVSTLKIQRTERGDSAVYLCASSLGSHRNYGYTFGSGTRLTVV.

The table lists this clonotype with many counts. The chain recombines TRBV7-2 with TRBJ2-2, with 7 bases aligning to TRBD2. With V trimmed by 7 bases and J by 2 bases, 13 bases remained unmatched. The germline V gene has CDR1 SGHTA and CDR2 FQGNSA. The CDR3 consists of 17 residues. The CDR3 DNA follows: TGTGCCAGCACCCTCCTAGGAAGGACTAGAAACACCGGGGAGCTGTTTTTT. Protein sequence: CASTLLGRTRNTGELFF.

This clonotype came up a few times. The chain couples TRBV6-6 to TRBJ1-5; tentative D call: TRBD1 (6 bases). The CDR3 has 15 amino acids. With 4 bases removed from V and 4 bases from J, the gap between germline ends came to 14 bases. Germline-derived CDR1 and CDR2 are MNHNY and SVGAGI (reference sequence). CDR3 DNA sequence: TGTGCCAGCAGTTCCGGGGGAACAGGGAATCAGCCCCAGCATTTT. Residues: CASSSGGTGNQPQHF.

This clonotype was found many times. V and J are TRBV24-1 and TRBJ2-1; 8 nucleotides agree with TRBD2. Unmatched junction bases numbered 7, after V lost 3 bases and J lost 7 bases. The CDR3 totals 15 residues. Germline values: CDR1 KGHDR, CDR2 SFDVKD. Here the CDR3 DNA reads TGTGCCACCAGTGATGGAGCGGGAGTGCAAAATGAGCAGTTCTTC. This encodes CATSDGAGVQNEQFF.

J is TRBJ2-7 and V is TRBV5-1; the match to TRBD1 covers 7 bases. V dropped 7 bases and J dropped 0; count of bases not matched to a gene: 1. Looked up from germline, CDR1 is SGHRS and CDR2 is YFSETQ. This CDR3 region has 12 residues. CDR3 protein: CASRDSSYEQYF. In DNA form, the CDR3 reads TGCGCCAGCCGGGACAGCTCCTACGAGCAGTACTTC.

This chain uses TRBV28 with TRBJ2-3; D gene unclear. This CDR3 is 18 amino acids long. Germline CDR1 MDHEN, CDR2 SYDVKM. The V end lost 4 bases, the J end lost 3 bases, and 23 bases lay between the germline ends. The CDR3 region has the DNA TGTGCCAGCAGTTACCCGCTCCGGGTCAGAGGCCGGACAGATACGCAGTATTTT. Translating gives CASSYPLRVRGRTDTQYF.

Ten or more counts support this clonotype. The chain uses TRBV5-4 and TRBJ2-1; TRBD2 aligns across 7 bases. CDR1 is SGHNT and CDR2 is YYREEE in the germline V gene (reference sequence). V lost 0 bases to trimming and J lost 4 bases; unmatched junction nucleotides: 4. This CDR3 has 15 amino acids. CDR3 region: CASSLVGRGYNEQFF. DNA for the CDR3: TGTGCCAGCAGCTTGGTCGGGCGGGGGTACAATGAGCAGTTCTTC.

In this sample, this clonotype turned up a few times. This chain joins TRBV28 and TRBJ2-1, with D perhaps matching TRBD1 or TRBD2 (5 bases each). The CDR3 extends over 14 amino acids. Germline CDR1 MDHEN, CDR2 SYDVKM. Deletions cut 9 bases from V and 0 bases from J, with 12 bases between. The CDR3 region is CASRDGSSYNEQFF. The CDR3 DNA reads as TGTGCCAGTAGGGACGGTAGCTCCTACAATGAGCAGTTCTTC.

This clonotype was counted only a few times. The chain has TRBV6-5 and TRBJ2-3; TRBD2 matches 7 bases. Germline values: CDR1 MNHEY, CDR2 SVGAGI. The CDR3 is 14 residues long. The J segment lost 2 bases and the V segment lost 3 bases, leaving 2 bases of the junction unmatched. Here the CDR3 reads CASSYRGVTDTQYF. DNA for the CDR3: TGTGCCAGCAGTTATCGGGGGGTCACAGATACGCAGTATTTT.

The chain recombines TRBV7-9 with TRBJ2-1; 9 positions match TRBD1. From germline, CDR1 is SEHNR and CDR2 FQNEAQ (reference sequence). V shed 1 base, J shed 6 bases, and the junction held 4 bases outside the gene matches. This CDR3 spans 15 amino acids. This CDR3 reads CASSLGTGVINEQFF. The CDR3 bases are TGTGCCAGCAGCTTAGGGACAGGGGTTATCAATGAGCAGTTCTTC. Full variable domain (remainder filled in from reference TRBV7-9 and TRBJ2-1): DTGVSQNPRHKITKRGQNVTFRCDPISEHNRLYWYRQTLGQGPEFLTYFQNEAQLEKSRLLSDRFSAERPKGSFSTLEIQRTEQGDSAMYLCASSLGTGVINEQFFGPGTRLTVL.

This clonotype was detected a few times. DNA of the CDR3: TGCAGTGCTGGGACTAGCGGGAGCGTAGAGACCCAGTACTTC. Translated, it gives CSAGTSGSVETQYF. The chain couples TRBV20-1 to TRBJ2-5; 14 bases line up with TRBD2. Germline trimming cut 5 bases from V and 4 bases from J; bases unmatched to any gene: 3. CDR1 and CDR2 from the germline V gene are DFQATT and SNEGSKA (reference sequence). This CDR3 comprises 14 residues.

This rearrangement joins TRBV28 to TRBJ2-7; 8 bases match TRBD1. Trimming cost V 6 bases and J 6 bases; bases outside gene matches: 10. This CDR3 has 14 residues. CDR1 and CDR2 from the germline V gene are MDHEN and SYDVKM. The CDR3 reads CASSPRTGKGEQYF. The CDR3 DNA reads as TGTGCCAGCAGCCCACGGACAGGGAAAGGCGAGCAGTACTTC.

This clonotype was observed at least ten times. The genes are TRBV7-9 and TRBJ1-6, with D perhaps TRBD1 (5 bases). In germline, CDR1 is SEHNR, CDR2 FQNEAQ (reference sequence). The CDR3 consists of 16 residues. Trimming took off 2 bases at V and 0 bases at J, with 8 bases between the two ends. Written as DNA, the CDR3 is TGTGCCAGCAGCTTATCAGGGTTCTCCTATAATTCACCCCTCCACTTT. It specifies CASSLSGFSYNSPLHF.

This clonotype has ten or more counts. This chain connects TRBV6-2 or TRBV6-3 to TRBJ2-7, with D perhaps matching TRBD1 or TRBD2 (5 bases each). V lost 5 bases and J 4 bases, leaving 15 bases between the germline ends. There are 14 residues in the CDR3. Looked up from germline, CDR1 is MNHEY and CDR2 is SVGEGT. The CDR3 DNA sequence: TGTGCCAGCAGTCGGGACGGCCTAGGGTACGAGCAGTACTTC. Residues: CASSRDGLGYEQYF.

This clonotype was picked up a small number of times. The chain joins TRBV12-5 to TRBJ1-3, with D possibly being TRBD1 (5 bases). Germline CDR1 is LGHNT and CDR2 is FRNRAP. Trimming cost V 6 bases and J 7 bases, with 13 bases left between them. The CDR3 contains 13 residues. The chain's CDR3 is CASGSEGRNTIYF. CDR3 nucleotides: TGTGCTAGTGGCTCGGAGGGGAGGAACACCATATATTTT.

The table lists this clonotype with a few counts. The chain employs TRBV6-1 and TRBJ2-3; 10 bases fit TRBD1. V trimming: 6 bases; J trimming: 6 bases; junction bases outside the gene matches: 6. The germline V gene encodes CDR1 MNHNS and CDR2 SASEGT. This CDR3 spans 14 amino acids. The DNA for the CDR3 is TGTGCCAGCAGCCCGACAGGGGGCGTCGATACGCAGTATTTT. Translated, it gives CASSPTGGVDTQYF.

This clonotype was observed many times. CDR3 residues: CASRGFQETQYF. DNA of the CDR3: TGTGCCAGCAGGGGGTTCCAAGAGACCCAGTACTTC. The chain is built from TRBV6-1 and TRBJ2-5; no firm D call. The V and J ends lost 6 bases and 1 base respectively, with 6 bases between them. The CDR3 totals 12 residues. Germline CDR1 MNHNS, CDR2 SASEGT.

CDR3: CASSLRLNTGELFF. CDR3 DNA sequence: TGTGCCAGCAGCCTACGTCTCAACACCGGGGAGCTGTTTTTT. This chain joins TRBV14 and TRBJ2-2; D ambiguous. This CDR3 comprises 14 residues. V was shortened by 4 bases and J by 2 bases, with 8 bases between the two germline ends. Germline-derived CDR1 and CDR2 are SGHDN and FVKESK.

This clonotype was seen ten or more times. The genes are TRBV20-1 and TRBJ2-7, with 13 bases fitting TRBD2. J gave up 7 bases and V 6 bases, and 6 bases lay outside the gene matches. The CDR3 consists of 13 residues. CDR1 is DFQATT and CDR2 is SNEGSKA in the germline V gene (reference sequence). This CDR3 reads CSAGLAGVREQYF. CDR3 bases: TGCAGTGCCGGACTAGCGGGAGTGAGAGAGCAGTACTTC.

This chain links TRBV28 with TRBJ2-7; D tentatively reads TRBD1 or TRBD2 (6 bases each). Trimming removed 8 bases from V and 7 bases from J, with 15 bases in between. The CDR3 runs 12 residues. Germline V lookup: CDR1 MDHEN, CDR2 SYDVKM. The CDR3 loop reads CASDTGAGEQYF. CDR3 DNA: TGTGCCAGCGATACGGGGGCAGGGGAGCAGTACTTC. Combining the CDR3 with reference TRBV28 and TRBJ2-7 gives the whole variable domain DVKVTQSSRYLVKRTGEKVFLECVQDMDHENMFWYRQDPGLGLRLIYFSYDVKMKEKGDIPEGYSVSREKKERFSLILESASTNQTSMYLCASDTGAGEQYFGPGTRLTVT.

Worth noting for this clonotype: A much larger clone lies one base from this, so it may be a read error. The conserved phenylalanine or tryptophan normally closing the CDR3 is absent here, so this likely arose from a read error. The V gene is TRBV20-1, the J gene TRBJ1-1, with D tentatively TRBD1 (5 bases). The germline V gene encodes CDR1 DFQATT and CDR2 SNEGSKA (reference sequence). The CDR3 is 14 residues long. Trimming took 3 bases from V and 5 from J, leaving 16 bases between them. The CDR3 nucleotides read TGCAGTGCTAGTCCAGGGTATCTAGGAACTGAAGCTTTCTCT. Protein sequence: CSASPGYLGTEAFS.

This clonotype was detected only a few times. The chain is built from TRBV29-1 and TRBJ2-2, with 9 bases lining up with TRBD2. The CDR3 loop spans 13 amino acids. The trim removed 5 bases at V and 4 bases at J, leaving 2 bases unmatched. CDR1 is SQVTM and CDR2 is ANQGSEA in the germline V gene. The CDR3 spells CSVWTSVTGELFF. Here the CDR3 DNA reads TGCAGCGTTTGGACTAGCGTCACCGGGGAGCTGTTTTTT.

This clonotype was detected many times. V gene TRBV5-1 combines with J gene TRBJ2-7; D may be TRBD1 (5 bases). V shed 4 bases and J shed 0 bases, with 8 bases lying between them. CDR3 length: 13 amino acids. The germline V gene has CDR1 SGHRS and CDR2 YFSETQ. The CDR3 region has the DNA TGCGCCAGCAGCCCGGACATCTCCTACGAGCAGTACTTC. Protein sequence: CASSPDISYEQYF.

This clonotype was observed many times. The V call is TRBV2, the J call TRBJ2-5; D is unclear. CDR3 size: 13 residues. V was pared by 5 bases and J by 4 bases, with 11 bases between. Germline V lookup: CDR1 SNHLY, CDR2 FYNNEI. CDR3 bases: TGTGCCAGCAGTCCCGGGCTTGGAGAGACCCAGTACTTC. Translation: CASSPGLGETQYF.

Many counts were recorded for this clonotype. V usage is TRBV24-1 and J usage is TRBJ2-3; D unclear. The V gene's germline CDR1 is KGHDR and CDR2 SFDVKD. The CDR3 has 14 amino acids. Trimming pared 6 bases from V and 4 bases from J, leaving 13 bases between. The CDR3 region is CATSTPYAADTQYF. CDR3 nucleotide sequence: TGTGCCACCAGTACTCCGTACGCGGCAGATACGCAGTATTTT.

This clonotype was observed at least ten times. V usage is TRBV27 and J usage is TRBJ2-2; 11 bases line up with TRBD2. The CDR3 extends over 17 amino acids. The germline CDR1 and CDR2 sequences are MNHEY and SMNVEV (reference sequence). J was trimmed by 0 bases and V by 2 bases; bases with no gene match: 2. CDR3 in DNA: TGTGCCAGCAGTTTAGTAGCGGGAGGGCCGAACACCGGGGAGCTGTTTTTT. As protein: CASSLVAGGPNTGELFF.